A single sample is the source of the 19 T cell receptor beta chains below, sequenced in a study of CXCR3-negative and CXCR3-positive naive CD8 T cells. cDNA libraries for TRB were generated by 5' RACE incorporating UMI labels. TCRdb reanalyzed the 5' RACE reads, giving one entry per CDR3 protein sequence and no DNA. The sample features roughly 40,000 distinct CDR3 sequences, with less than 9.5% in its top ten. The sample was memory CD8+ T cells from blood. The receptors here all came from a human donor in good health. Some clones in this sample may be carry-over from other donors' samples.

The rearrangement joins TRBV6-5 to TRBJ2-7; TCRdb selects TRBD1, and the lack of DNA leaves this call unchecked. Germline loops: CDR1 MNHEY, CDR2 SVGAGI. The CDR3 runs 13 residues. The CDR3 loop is CASREETAYEQYF.

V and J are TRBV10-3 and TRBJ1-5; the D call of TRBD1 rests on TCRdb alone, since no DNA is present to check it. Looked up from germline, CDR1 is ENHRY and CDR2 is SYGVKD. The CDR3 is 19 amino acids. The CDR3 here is CAISVGPGQGTDADQPQHF.

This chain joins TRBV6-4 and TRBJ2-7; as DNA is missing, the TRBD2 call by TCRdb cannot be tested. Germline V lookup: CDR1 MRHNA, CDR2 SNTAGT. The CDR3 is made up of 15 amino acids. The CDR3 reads CASSETSGGAYEQYF.

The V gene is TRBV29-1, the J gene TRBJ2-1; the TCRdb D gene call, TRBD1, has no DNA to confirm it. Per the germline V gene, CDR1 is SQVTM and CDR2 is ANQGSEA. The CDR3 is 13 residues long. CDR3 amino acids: CSVVRAGGDEQFF.

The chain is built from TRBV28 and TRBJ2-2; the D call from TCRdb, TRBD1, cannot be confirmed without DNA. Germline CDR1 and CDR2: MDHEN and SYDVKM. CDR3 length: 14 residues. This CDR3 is CASQGGINTGELFF.

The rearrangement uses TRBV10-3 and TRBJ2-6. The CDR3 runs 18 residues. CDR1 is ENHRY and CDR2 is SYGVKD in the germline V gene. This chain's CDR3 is CAISELSQGSSGANVLTF.

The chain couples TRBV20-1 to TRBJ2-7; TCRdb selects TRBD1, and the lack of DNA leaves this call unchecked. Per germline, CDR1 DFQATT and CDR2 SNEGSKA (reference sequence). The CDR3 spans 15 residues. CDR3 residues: CSASIPWDSSYEQYF.

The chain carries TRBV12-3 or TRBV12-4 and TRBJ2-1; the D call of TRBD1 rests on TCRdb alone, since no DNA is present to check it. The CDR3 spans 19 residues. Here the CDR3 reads CASAPSGTGVTSSYNEQFF.

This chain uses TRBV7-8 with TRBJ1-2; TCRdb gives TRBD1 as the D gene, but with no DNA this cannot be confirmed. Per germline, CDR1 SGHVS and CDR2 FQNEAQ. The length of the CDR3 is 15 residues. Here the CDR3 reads CASSLLGASNYGYTF.

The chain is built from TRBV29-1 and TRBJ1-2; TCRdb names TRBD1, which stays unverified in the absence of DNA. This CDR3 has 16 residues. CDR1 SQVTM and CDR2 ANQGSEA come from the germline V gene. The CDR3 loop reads CSVEETTDRGWSGYTF.

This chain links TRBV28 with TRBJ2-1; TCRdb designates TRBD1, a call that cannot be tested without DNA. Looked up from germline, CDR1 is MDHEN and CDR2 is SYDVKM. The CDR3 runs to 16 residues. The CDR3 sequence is CATGAYQTGFNNEQFF.

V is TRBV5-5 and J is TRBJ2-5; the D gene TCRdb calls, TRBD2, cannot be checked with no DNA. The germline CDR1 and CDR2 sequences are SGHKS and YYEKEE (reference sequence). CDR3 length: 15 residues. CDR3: CASSLEGDGQETQYF.

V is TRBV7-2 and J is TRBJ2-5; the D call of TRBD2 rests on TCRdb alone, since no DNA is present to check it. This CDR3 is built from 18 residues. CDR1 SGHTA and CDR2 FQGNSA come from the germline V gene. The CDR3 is CASSTGLAGVWYQETQYF. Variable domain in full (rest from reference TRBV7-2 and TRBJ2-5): GAGVSQSPSNKVTEKGKDVELRCDPISGHTALYWYRQSLGQGLEFLIYFQGNSAPDKSGLPSDRFSAERTGGSVSTLTIQRTQQEDSAVYLCASSTGLAGVWYQETQYFGPGTRLLVL.

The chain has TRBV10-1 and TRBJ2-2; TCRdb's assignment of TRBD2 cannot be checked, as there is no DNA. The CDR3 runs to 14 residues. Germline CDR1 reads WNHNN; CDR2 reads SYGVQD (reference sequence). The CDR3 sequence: CASSDREGTGELFF.

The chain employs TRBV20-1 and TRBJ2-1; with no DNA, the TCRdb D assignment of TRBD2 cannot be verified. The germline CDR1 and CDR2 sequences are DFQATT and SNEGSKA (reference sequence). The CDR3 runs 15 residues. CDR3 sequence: CSASQLAGGVNEQFF.

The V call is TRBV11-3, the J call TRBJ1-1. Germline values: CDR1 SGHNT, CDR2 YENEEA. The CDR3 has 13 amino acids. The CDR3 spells CASSLRGAPEAFF.

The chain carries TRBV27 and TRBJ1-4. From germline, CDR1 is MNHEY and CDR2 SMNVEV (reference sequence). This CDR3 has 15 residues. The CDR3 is CASRTRRDLDEKLFF.

CDR3 loop: CSERSQETQYF. This chain joins TRBV29-1 and TRBJ2-5. The CDR3 has 11 amino acids. Germline values: CDR1 SQVTM, CDR2 ANQGSEA.

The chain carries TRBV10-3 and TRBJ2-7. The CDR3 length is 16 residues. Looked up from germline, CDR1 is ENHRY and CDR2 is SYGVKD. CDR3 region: CAISESSGLGSYEQYF.